Presented here are 8 T cell receptor beta chains from one specimen sequenced in a study of T cells in tuberculosis. The time point was: new active TB diagnosis, blood taken before or within 7 days of starting treatment. The data were produced by immunoSEQ multiplex PCR, yet TCRdb's version contains in-frame clones alone and is incomplete. The sample has tens of thousands of clones; 92% are singletons. Sequenced material: PBMCs, taken at tuberculosis diagnosis. All receptors derive from an adult with tuberculosis. Some clones in this sample may be carry-over from other donors' samples.

V and J are TRBV5-1 and TRBJ1-2; TRBD1 matches at 9 bases. This CDR3 region has 15 residues. CDR1 is SGHRS, CDR2 YFSETQ, per germline. Trimming took 3 bases from V and 10 from J; bases not matched to a gene: 13. The CDR3 loop is CASSWVGGQGSDYTF. The CDR3 nucleotides read TGCGCCAGCAGCTGGGTTGGAGGACAGGGGAGCGACTACACCTTC.

The rearrangement links TRBV25-1 to TRBJ2-3, with TRBD1 matching 9 bases. The germline gives CDR1 MGHDK, CDR2 SYGVNS. Germline trimming cut 2 bases from V and 6 bases from J; bases unmatched to any gene: 12. The CDR3 spans 17 residues. This chain's CDR3 is CASSEGAGQGSRDTQYF. In nucleotides, the CDR3 is TGTGCCAGCAGTGAAGGCGCGGGACAGGGAAGTCGTGATACGCAGTATTTT.

V is TRBV18 and J is TRBJ2-1; D is possibly TRBD2 (5 bases). V lost 2 bases and J 0 bases, leaving 11 bases between the germline ends. In germline, CDR1 is KGHSH, CDR2 LQKENI. This CDR3 has 16 residues. The CDR3 DNA reads as TGTGCCAGCTCACCAACGTTGGGGAGCTCCTACAATGAGCAGTTCTTC. It is translated as CASSPTLGSSYNEQFF.

The CDR3 DNA follows: TGTGCCAGCAGCAGCCGGGACTACCCTCCAGATACGCAGTATTTT. It is translated as CASSSRDYPPDTQYF. The chain links TRBV13 to TRBJ2-3; TRBD2 matches at 7 bases. This CDR3 region has 15 residues. CDR1 is PRHDT, CDR2 FYEKMQ, per germline (reference sequence). V dropped 5 bases and J dropped 4; count of bases not matched to a gene: 9.

CDR3 bases: TGTGCCAGCAGCGCCTTAGCGGTGCGAGAGACCCAGTACTTC. Translating gives CASSALAVRETQYF. The V call is TRBV11-2, the J call TRBJ2-5; D possibly corresponds to TRBD2 (6 bases). Germline V gene sequence: CDR1 SGHAT, CDR2 FQNNGV. Trimming removed 5 bases at V and 4 bases at J, with 14 bases between. The CDR3 has 14 residues.

The chain joins TRBV5-6 to TRBJ1-3, with 7 bases identical to TRBD1. With 0 bases clipped from V and 3 bases from J, the junction kept 0 bases outside the gene matches. Germline CDR1 SGHDT, CDR2 YYEEEE. CDR3 length: 14 residues. This CDR3 is CASSLGDSGNTIYF. CDR3 nucleotide sequence: TGTGCCAGCAGCTTGGGGGACAGTGGAAACACCATATATTTT.

The V gene is TRBV11-2, the J gene TRBJ1-1; D possibly corresponds to TRBD1 (6 bases). V lost 0 bases and J 3 bases, leaving 11 bases between the germline ends. The CDR3 extends over 15 amino acids. The germline gives CDR1 SGHAT, CDR2 FQNNGV. CDR3 region: CASSLDDRTDTEAFF. CDR3 sequence (DNA): TGTGCCAGCAGCTTAGATGACCGGACAGACACTGAAGCTTTCTTT.

The chain joins TRBV7-2 to TRBJ2-3, with TRBD2 matching over 7 bases. CDR3 length: 14 amino acids. With 3 bases clipped from V and 4 bases from J, the junction kept 4 bases outside the gene matches. Germline lookup yields CDR1 SGHTA and CDR2 FQGNSA. Here the CDR3 reads CASSFGGSSDTQYF. The CDR3 nucleotides are TGTGCCAGCAGCTTCGGGGGGTCGTCAGATACGCAGTATTTT.